The 14 T cell receptor beta chains presented below share a single source sample, sequenced in a study of T-cell memory formation after mild COVID-19. Each CDR3 protein is one row after TCRdb ran MiXCR on the 5' RACE reads. The data show more than 150,000 distinct CDR3 sequences, about 18% seen once. Sequenced input: PBMCs or a T cell subset sorted from them (not recorded which). These receptors came from a man in his late teens or twenties who had mild COVID-19 (a few samples of this study predate the infection). Cell type and time point are not known.

The chain's CDR3 is CASSWGQAQETQYF. The CDR3 bases are TGTGCCAGCAGCTGGGGACAGGCCCAGGAGACCCAGTACTTC. The chain combines TRBV11-2 with TRBJ2-5; 8 nucleotides match TRBD1. The junction had 6 bases not matched to a gene; V was cut back by 4 bases and J by 5 bases. The CDR3 has 14 amino acids. Germline CDR1 reads SGHAT; CDR2 reads FQNNGV.

The rearrangement links TRBV4-2 to TRBJ2-3; D is perhaps TRBD2 (6 bases). The V gene lost 1 base and the J gene lost 2 bases, with 13 bases spanning the gap. The germline CDR1 and CDR2 sequences are LGHNA and YNFKEQ. This CDR3 is built from 16 residues. CDR3 protein: CASSQVPGGVTDTQYF. CDR3 sequence (DNA): TGTGCCAGCAGCCAAGTTCCGGGCGGGGTCACAGATACGCAGTATTTT.

The chain recombines TRBV5-1 with TRBJ2-1; D unresolved. Germline V CDR1 and CDR2: SGHRS, YFSETQ. V was trimmed by 0 bases and J by 5 bases, leaving 6 bases between them. CDR3 size: 13 residues. Written as DNA, the CDR3 is TGCGCCAGCAGCTTGGGTCAGGACAATGAGCAGTTCTTC. Protein: CASSLGQDNEQFF.

This clonotype occurred a few times. J is TRBJ2-3 and V is TRBV5-5; 13 bases match TRBD2. CDR3 size: 15 residues. CDR1 is SGHKS and CDR2 is YYEKEE in the germline V gene (reference sequence). The V gene end was trimmed by 5 bases and the J gene end by 6 bases; junction bases not matched to a gene: 6. The CDR3 is CASRQTSGGRDTQYF. The CDR3 DNA reads as TGTGCCAGCAGACAGACTAGCGGGGGGAGGGATACGCAGTATTTT.

This chain links TRBV15 with TRBJ1-2, with D maybe TRBD1 (6 bases). This CDR3 has 19 amino acids. Per the germline V gene, CDR1 is LNHNV and CDR2 is YYDKDF (reference sequence). Between the trimmed V and J ends, which lost 1 base and 2 bases, there was a span of 23 bases. CDR3 sequence reads: CATSRVHFQQPQGNYGYTF. As DNA, the CDR3 is TGTGCCACCAGCAGAGTACACTTTCAGCAACCTCAGGGGAACTATGGCTACACCTTC.

The chain is built from TRBV20-1 and TRBJ1-5, with 9 bases that match TRBD1. Per germline, CDR1 DFQATT and CDR2 SNEGSKA (reference sequence). The junction had 13 bases not matched to a gene; V was cut back by 3 bases and J by 7 bases. The CDR3 is 16 amino acids. CDR3 bases: TGCAGTGCTAGCGCCACCGGGGACAGGGTACACCAGCCCCAGCATTTT. Residues: CSASATGDRVHQPQHF.

This clonotype was found many times. The chain carries TRBV28 and TRBJ2-7; D is unresolved. V shed 6 bases and J shed 4 bases, with 10 bases lying between them. Germline CDR1 reads MDHEN; CDR2 reads SYDVKM. CDR3 length: 12 amino acids. CDR3 sequence: CASSQPPYEQYV. The CDR3 DNA follows: TGTGCCAGCAGCCAACCGCCTTACGAGCAGTACGTC.

In its sample, this clonotype was seen a few times. The J gene is TRBJ2-1, the V gene TRBV5-1; D possibly corresponds to TRBD1 (5 bases). Germline V gene data show CDR1 as SGHRS and CDR2 as YFSETQ. The CDR3 consists of 15 residues. V was clipped by 8 bases and J by 6 bases, with 21 bases between them. CDR3 bases: TGCGCCAGGGACAAGAATCGAATCAGGTGCAATGAGCAGTTCTTC. It is translated as CARDKNRIRCNEQFF.

The chain is built from TRBV11-2 and TRBJ2-1; the D gene is possibly TRBD2 (7 bases). V was clipped by 3 bases and J by 9 bases, with 15 bases between them. Looked up from germline, CDR1 is SGHAT and CDR2 is FQNNGV. The CDR3 contains 14 residues. The CDR3 DNA is TGTGCCAGCAGCTTTATCGGGGGGCAGGGTGAGCAGTTCTTC. Translated: CASSFIGGQGEQFF.

The V gene is TRBV6-5, the J gene TRBJ2-3; 8 bases are a match to TRBD2. The germline CDR1 and CDR2 sequences are MNHEY and SVGAGI. V lost 6 bases and J lost 5; bases outside the gene matches: 7. The CDR3 is 14 amino acids. CDR3 DNA sequence: TGTGCCAGCAGGGACGGGGGGGCCGGAGATACGCAGTATTTT. Amino acid sequence: CASRDGGAGDTQYF.

This clonotype has more than one count but fewer than ten. The chain links TRBV30 to TRBJ2-1; TRBD2 aligns across 11 bases. The ends lost 3 bases at V and 7 bases at J; junction bases unmatched: 8. From germline, CDR1 is GTSNPN and CDR2 SVGIG (reference sequence). The length of the CDR3 is 15 residues. The DNA of the CDR3 is TGTGCCTGGAGGAATTTAGCGGGGGGGCAGAATGAGCAGTTCTTC. Protein product: CAWRNLAGGQNEQFF.

The sample holds a few counts of this clonotype. The chain combines TRBV5-1 with TRBJ1-1; weak D call: TRBD1 (6 bases). The germline CDR1 and CDR2 sequences are SGHRS and YFSETQ. Trimming shortened V by 3 bases and J by 5 bases, and 17 bases separated the two germline ends. The CDR3 is 15 residues long. The CDR3 spells CASSWGQGSGTEAFF. In DNA form, the CDR3 reads TGCGCCAGCAGCTGGGGGCAAGGAAGTGGGACTGAAGCTTTCTTT.

This clonotype was observed many times. CDR3 sequence: CASSKLAGAYNEQFF. The CDR3 DNA follows: TGTGCCAGCAGCAAACTAGCGGGGGCTTACAATGAGCAGTTCTTC. The chain recombines TRBV7-3 with TRBJ2-1; TRBD2 matches 11 bases. The V and J ends lost 5 bases and 4 bases, in that order; junction bases with no gene match: 4. The CDR3 sequence is 15 residues long. Germline CDR1 reads SGHTA; CDR2 reads FQGTGA.

This clonotype was observed a few times. The rearrangement uses TRBV6-2 or TRBV6-3 and TRBJ1-2; D gene ambiguous. The CDR3 contains 13 residues. The ends were cut back, 5 bases at V and 6 bases at J, with 13 bases in the middle. Germline V gene sequence: CDR1 MNHEY, CDR2 SVGEGT. CDR3 protein: CASSLGGIDGYTF. The CDR3 bases are TGTGCCAGCAGTCTTGGAGGGATCGATGGCTACACCTTC.